The 28 T cell receptor beta chains given below trace back to one sample, sequenced in a study of T cells in pancreatic ductal adenocarcinoma. Only in-frame clones appear in the TCRdb table, and some are missing; sequencing was by immunoSEQ multiplex PCR. The sample has 8,500 to 9,500 clones; nearly 90% are singletons. Selected pancreatic ductal adenocarcinoma patients had undergone surgery without neoadjuvant therapy. The sample was PBMCs. The source is a human donor with pancreatic ductal adenocarcinoma.

The table lists this clone with a count of one. The chain joins TRBV7-6 to TRBJ1-2, with D unresolved. CDR3 length: 14 amino acids. From germline, CDR1 is SGHVS and CDR2 FNYEAQ. V was trimmed by 0 bases and J by 7 bases, leaving 12 bases between them. The CDR3 DNA reads as TGTGCCAGCAGCTTAGCCGGCCGGGGAAGTGGCTACACCTTC. This encodes CASSLAGRGSGYTF.

The chain is built from TRBV7-9 and TRBJ2-5; 11 nucleotides align to TRBD1. V dropped 3 bases and J dropped 5; count of bases not matched to a gene: 8. Germline V gene lookup returns CDR1 SEHNR and CDR2 FQNEAQ (reference sequence). The CDR3 is 16 residues long. The CDR3 region has the DNA TGTGCCAGCAGCTTTCCCCCCGGGACAGGGGGGGAGACCCAGTACTTC. This codes for CASSFPPGTGGETQYF.

This chain uses TRBV11-3 with TRBJ2-2; 10 bases agree with TRBD1. Germline V gene data show CDR1 as SGHNT and CDR2 as YENEEA. This CDR3 has 14 residues. Losses at the gene ends were 3 bases for V and 7 bases for J; bases not matched to a gene: 2. The CDR3 sequence: CASSFGQGVGELFF. The CDR3, as DNA: TGTGCCAGCAGCTTCGGACAGGGGGTCGGGGAGCTGTTTTTT. The full variable domain, completed using reference TRBV11-3 and TRBJ2-2, is EAGVVQSPRYKIIEKKQPVAFWCNPISGHNTLYWYLQNLGQGPELLIRYENEEAVDDSQLPKDRFSAERLKGVDSTLKIQPAELGDSAVYLCASSFGQGVGELFFGEGSRLTVL.

The chain links TRBV2 to TRBJ2-2; TRBD2 might be the D (5 bases). CDR3 length: 15 amino acids. The germline CDR1 and CDR2 sequences are SNHLY and FYNNEI. V was shortened by 4 bases and J by 0 bases, with 9 bases between the two germline ends. The CDR3 coding sequence is TGTGCCAGCAGTGGGACTTACGCGAACACCGGGGAGCTGTTTTTT. It encodes CASSGTYANTGELFF.

The chain couples TRBV27 to TRBJ1-4; TRBD1 agrees at 9 bases. The germline gives CDR1 MNHEY, CDR2 SMNVEV (reference sequence). The CDR3 covers 15 residues. Trimming took 3 bases from V and 7 from J; bases not matched to a gene: 6. The CDR3 sequence: CASSFLGTGPEKLFF. CDR3 coding DNA: TGTGCCAGCAGTTTCCTGGGGACAGGGCCTGAAAAACTGTTTTTT.

The chain links TRBV19 to TRBJ1-5; tentatively, D is TRBD1 (5 bases). CDR3 length: 15 amino acids. Trimming took 6 bases from V and 2 from J, leaving 14 bases between them. Germline assignment: CDR1 LNHDA and CDR2 SQIVND (reference sequence). This CDR3 reads CASRVLDSGNQPQHF. The CDR3 DNA sequence: TGTGCCAGTAGAGTCCTCGACAGTGGCAATCAGCCCCAGCATTTT.

This sequence joins TRBV7-2 and TRBJ2-1; D gene ambiguous. V lost 6 bases and J 5 bases, leaving 8 bases between the germline ends. This CDR3 region has 12 residues. Germline CDR1 SGHTA, CDR2 FQGNSA. CDR3 in DNA: TGTGCCAGCAGGGCGGTGGACAATGAGCAGTTCTTC. Translated: CASRAVDNEQFF.

This chain links TRBV5-1 with TRBJ1-3; D is perhaps TRBD1 (5 bases). Germline CDR1 and CDR2: SGHRS and YFSETQ. CDR3 length: 14 residues. Trimming left V 4 bases short and J 2 bases short, with 10 bases between. The DNA for the CDR3 is TGCGCCAGCAGCCGGACAAGCGCTGGAAACACCATATATTTT. It is translated as CASSRTSAGNTIYF.

V and J are TRBV6-6 and TRBJ1-5; possible D gene TRBD1, 5 bases. There are 15 residues in the CDR3. Germline CDR1 MNHNY, CDR2 SVGAGI (reference sequence). The V end lost 2 bases, the J end lost 5 bases, and 13 bases lay between the germline ends. The CDR3 loop is CASSYVSGWDQPQHF. CDR3 nucleotides: TGTGCCAGCAGTTACGTATCAGGGTGGGATCAGCCCCAGCATTTT.

The DNA of the CDR3 is TGTGCCAGCAGCCTTGTCCAGCGATCGATCCACGAGCAGTACTTC. Translating it yields CASSLVQRSIHEQYF. The chain couples TRBV7-8 to TRBJ2-7; D remains unclear. Germline V gene sequence: CDR1 SGHVS, CDR2 FQNEAQ. V was pared by 5 bases and J by 5 bases, with 19 bases between. CDR3 length: 15 residues.

The V and J genes are TRBV18 and TRBJ1-2, with D perhaps TRBD1 (5 bases). V shed 6 bases and J shed 8 bases, with 22 bases lying between them. The CDR3 covers 15 residues. Germline V gives CDR1 KGHSH, CDR2 LQKENI. The CDR3 DNA reads as TGTGCCAGCTCTCCAGCAGGGATTACAGTGAGAGGCTACACCTTC. Translation: CASSPAGITVRGYTF. Filled out from reference TRBV18 and TRBJ1-2, the complete variable domain reads NAGVMQNPRHLVRRRGQEARLRCSPMKGHSHVYWYRQLPEEGLKFMVYLQKENIIDESGMPKERFSAEFPKEGPSILRIQQVVRGDSAAYFCASSPAGITVRGYTFGSGTRLTVV.

The CDR3 spells CASSVSVNTEAFF. The CDR3 DNA reads TGTGCCAGCAGTGTATCGGTGAACACTGAAGCTTTCTTT. The chain uses TRBV2 and TRBJ1-1; no definite D call. This CDR3 spans 13 amino acids. Per the germline V gene, CDR1 is SNHLY and CDR2 is FYNNEI. Deletions cut 4 bases from V and 0 bases from J, with 6 bases between.

This sequence joins TRBV5-4 and TRBJ2-2, with 9 nucleotides matching TRBD1. Per germline, CDR1 SGHNT and CDR2 YYREEE (reference sequence). This CDR3 contains 16 residues. Unmatched junction bases numbered 8, after V lost 4 bases and J lost 4 bases. CDR3 coding DNA: TGTGCCAGCAGCACGGGACAGGGTGTGAGCACCGGGGAGCTGTTTTTT. Residues: CASSTGQGVSTGELFF.

Written as DNA, the CDR3 is TGTGCCAGCACTGAGCGATCCGGGACACAAAAACTGTTTTTT. Protein product: CASTERSGTQKLFF. The chain carries TRBV6-1 and TRBJ1-4, with D possibly matching TRBD1 (6 bases). Looked up from germline, CDR1 is MNHNS and CDR2 is SASEGT. V lost 7 bases to trimming and J lost 9 bases, with 18 bases between them. The CDR3 has 14 amino acids.

The gene calls are TRBV15 and TRBJ1-2; 12 bases agree with TRBD1. The junction had 7 bases not matched to a gene; V was cut back by 0 bases and J by 8 bases. The CDR3 consists of 16 residues. CDR1 LNHNV and CDR2 YYDKDF come from the germline V gene (reference sequence). As DNA, the CDR3 is TGTGCCACCAGCAGAGACCGGGACAGGGGGCTCGGAGGCTACACCTTC. Encoded protein: CATSRDRDRGLGGYTF.

The chain joins TRBV9 to TRBJ2-1, with D possibly TRBD2 on 6 matching bases. CDR1 is SGDLS and CDR2 is YYNGEE in the germline V gene. The CDR3 is made up of 16 amino acids. The V and J ends lost 4 bases and 0 bases respectively, with 14 bases between them. The CDR3 sequence is CASSPGLFLSYNEQFF. The CDR3 DNA follows: TGTGCCAGCAGCCCGGGACTCTTCCTCTCCTACAATGAGCAGTTCTTC.

The chain employs TRBV13 and TRBJ2-3; 8 positions agree with TRBD2. Germline V lookup: CDR1 PRHDT, CDR2 FYEKMQ (reference sequence). V trimming: 4 bases; J trimming: 2 bases; junction bases outside the gene matches: 8. The CDR3 extends over 16 amino acids. The CDR3 DNA is TGTGCCAGCAGCTCCTCGACTAGCGCAAACACAGATACGCAGTATTTT. It is translated as CASSSSTSANTDTQYF.

The rearrangement joins TRBV7-2 to TRBJ2-3; 10 positions match TRBD2. The CDR3 covers 19 residues. The ends lost 5 bases at V and 4 bases at J; junction bases unmatched: 18. Germline CDR1 SGHTA, CDR2 FQGNSA. As DNA, the CDR3 is TGTGCCAGCAGCCCCCGGCGGGCTAGCGGGAGTTCCGAGGCAGATACGCAGTATTTT. It is translated as CASSPRRASGSSEADTQYF.

This clone was detected only once. V usage is TRBV2 and J usage is TRBJ1-6, with D unresolved. This CDR3 spans 15 amino acids. Germline V gene data show CDR1 as SNHLY and CDR2 as FYNNEI. Trimming took 2 bases from V and 7 from J, leaving 12 bases between them. As DNA, the CDR3 is TGTGCCAGCAGTGAAACCCAGGCTCGAAATTCACCCCTCCACTTT. Its protein product is CASSETQARNSPLHF.

V gene TRBV5-1 combines with J gene TRBJ2-7, with D possibly matching TRBD2 (6 bases). Germline loops: CDR1 SGHRS, CDR2 YFSETQ. This CDR3 is built from 14 residues. V shed 4 bases and J shed 2 bases, with 13 bases lying between them. This CDR3 is CASSQVADAYEQYF. The CDR3 region has the DNA TGCGCCAGCAGCCAGGTAGCGGATGCCTACGAGCAGTACTTC.

V and J are TRBV28 and TRBJ1-5; TRBD1 might be the D (5 bases). CDR3 length: 14 amino acids. The germline V gene has CDR1 MDHEN and CDR2 SYDVKM. Trimming pared 6 bases from V and 0 bases from J, leaving 9 bases between. The CDR3 protein is CASREGTSNQPQHF. In DNA form, the CDR3 reads TGTGCCAGCAGGGAGGGGACTAGCAATCAGCCCCAGCATTTT. Complete variable domain (other parts from reference TRBV28 and TRBJ1-5): DVKVTQSSRYLVKRTGEKVFLECVQDMDHENMFWYRQDPGLGLRLIYFSYDVKMKEKGDIPEGYSVSREKKERFSLILESASTNQTSMYLCASREGTSNQPQHFGDGTRLSIL.

The gene calls are TRBV5-1 and TRBJ2-7; 9 nucleotides agree with TRBD1. CDR1 is SGHRS and CDR2 is YFSETQ in the germline V gene. The junction had 4 bases not matched to a gene; V was cut back by 7 bases and J by 2 bases. The CDR3 runs to 13 residues. The DNA of the CDR3 is TGCGCCAGCTCCGGGACAGGGCCCTACGAGCAGTACTTC. It specifies CASSGTGPYEQYF.

This chain uses TRBV28 with TRBJ2-3; a weak D match, TRBD2 (5 bases). Germline assignment: CDR1 MDHEN and CDR2 SYDVKM. The CDR3 length is 15 residues. V shed 3 bases and J shed 2 bases, with 12 bases lying between them. CDR3: CASSFIGGNTDTQYF. CDR3 DNA: TGTGCCAGCAGTTTTATCGGAGGCAACACAGATACGCAGTATTTT.

A few counts support this clone. The rearrangement links TRBV2 to TRBJ2-3; 13 nucleotides agree with TRBD2. The CDR3 consists of 15 residues. CDR1 and CDR2 from the germline V gene are SNHLY and FYNNEI. Unmatched junction bases numbered 4, after V lost 3 bases and J lost 7 bases. The CDR3 reads CASSERTSGGNTQYF. CDR3 nucleotides: TGTGCCAGCAGTGAGAGGACTAGCGGGGGAAATACGCAGTATTTT.

The V call is TRBV7-2, the J call TRBJ1-1; perhaps TRBD1 as D (6 bases). The CDR3 totals 11 residues. The V end lost 5 bases, the J end lost 7 bases, and 8 bases lay between the germline ends. Germline CDR1 SGHTA, CDR2 FQGNSA. CDR3 amino acids: CASSRTVEAFF. As DNA, the CDR3 is TGTGCCAGCAGCCGGACAGTTGAAGCTTTCTTT.

This clone was seen once. This chain connects TRBV6-6 to TRBJ2-3, with 14 bases fitting TRBD2. The CDR3 length is 16 residues. J lost 6 bases, V lost 2 bases, and 4 bases had no gene match. From germline, CDR1 is MNHNY and CDR2 SVGAGI (reference sequence). The CDR3 reads CASSYGTSGGGDTQYF. The CDR3 DNA reads TGTGCCAGCAGTTACGGGACTAGCGGGGGTGGGGATACGCAGTATTTT.

The V call is TRBV28, the J call TRBJ2-7; D is perhaps TRBD2 (5 bases). The CDR3 sequence is 12 residues long. Trimming cost V 5 bases and J 6 bases, with 11 bases left between them. CDR1 is MDHEN and CDR2 is SYDVKM in the germline V gene. CDR3 residues: CASSGGFFEQYF. The CDR3 region has the DNA TGTGCCAGCAGTGGCGGGTTCTTCGAGCAGTACTTC.

The rearrangement uses TRBV14 and TRBJ2-1; 7 positions match TRBD2. Germline assignment: CDR1 SGHDN and CDR2 FVKESK. The ends lost 4 bases at V and 5 bases at J; junction bases unmatched: 8. CDR3 length: 15 residues. CDR3 sequence: CASSPRVGGNNEQFF. DNA of the CDR3: TGTGCCAGCAGCCCCCGTGTGGGGGGGAACAATGAGCAGTTCTTC.